One and the same sample provided the 32 T cell receptor beta chains below, sequenced in a study of CD8+ T cells in alopecia areata. As the sequencing template, cDNA was produced by extracting RNA and reverse transcribing it. Profiling relied on immunoSEQ multiplex PCR, and the TCRdb table lists in-frame clones only, not all of them. Of some 150,000 clones in the sample, 65% to 90% are singletons; the top ten hold around 25%. Treatment indicated: oral pan-JAK inhibitor, 5-10 mg twice daily. The starting material was CD8+ T cells sorted from blood, obtained at week 4, from a patient treated with tofacitinib. The source of these receptors is a human donor with alopecia areata.

The chain uses TRBV5-4 and TRBJ2-1; D may be TRBD2 (5 bases). This CDR3 is built from 15 residues. The germline V and J ends were trimmed by 3 bases and 1 base, with 11 bases remaining between them. CDR1 is SGHNT and CDR2 is YYREEE in the germline V gene (reference sequence). This CDR3 is CASSSEADSYNEQFF. Here the CDR3 DNA reads TGTGCCAGCAGCTCCGAAGCGGATTCCTACAATGAGCAGTTCTTC.

The V gene is TRBV6-5, the J gene TRBJ2-3; no firm D call. This CDR3 is built from 15 residues. Per the germline V gene, CDR1 is MNHEY and CDR2 is SVGAGI. V lost 0 bases, J lost 0 bases, and 7 bases lay in between. CDR3 region: CASSYSSDSTDTQYF. CDR3 coding DNA: TGTGCCAGCAGTTACTCGAGCGACAGCACAGATACGCAGTATTTT.

This chain joins TRBV19 and TRBJ2-1; a weak D match, TRBD1 (5 bases). Trimming removed 3 bases from V and 4 bases from J, with 10 bases in between. Germline V CDR1 and CDR2: LNHDA, SQIVND (reference sequence). This CDR3 comprises 14 residues. The CDR3, as DNA: TGTGCCAGTAGTATCGACAGTTATTACAATGAGCAGTTCTTC. Translating it yields CASSIDSYYNEQFF. The variable domain in full, with the rest retrieved from reference TRBV19 and TRBJ2-1, is DGGITQSPKYLFRKEGQNVTLSCEQNLNHDAMYWYRQDPGQGLRLIYYSQIVNDFQKGDIAEGYSVSREKKESFPLTVTSAQKNPTAFYLCASSIDSYYNEQFFGPGTRLTVL.

CDR3 sequence (DNA): TGTGCCAGCAGCTTGTTAAGCGGGGTAGGGGAGACCCAGTACTTC. Encoded protein: CASSLLSGVGETQYF. This sequence joins TRBV11-2 and TRBJ2-5, with 7 bases matching TRBD2. CDR1 SGHAT and CDR2 FQNNGV come from the germline V gene. V dropped 3 bases and J dropped 5; count of bases not matched to a gene: 9. CDR3 length equals 15 residues.

This clone turned up a few times. The V and J genes are TRBV25-1 and TRBJ1-5; 7 bases are shared with TRBD1. J was trimmed by 1 base and V by 3 bases; bases with no gene match: 3. Germline V gene sequence: CDR1 MGHDK, CDR2 SYGVNS. CDR3 length: 15 amino acids. The CDR3, as DNA: TGTGCCAGCAGTGAGGGACAGACGAGCAATCAGCCCCAGCATTTT. This encodes CASSEGQTSNQPQHF.

V usage is TRBV4-3 and J usage is TRBJ2-1; D unresolved. The CDR3 sequence is 15 residues long. V gave up 4 bases and J gave up 0 bases, with 10 bases separating them. From germline, CDR1 is LGHNA and CDR2 YSLEER. In DNA form, the CDR3 reads TGCGCCAGCAGCCGTGTACAGTCCTCCTACAATGAGCAGTTCTTC. This codes for CASSRVQSSYNEQFF.

V is TRBV6-5 and J is TRBJ2-2, with D unresolved. Trimming stripped 2 bases from V and 2 bases from J, with 6 bases between. Germline loops: CDR1 MNHEY, CDR2 SVGAGI. This CDR3 comprises 14 residues. CDR3 nucleotide sequence: TGTGCCAGCAGTTACGCCACAAACACCGGGGAGCTGTTTTTT. It specifies CASSYATNTGELFF.

The rearrangement uses TRBV27 and TRBJ2-1; possible D gene TRBD2, 6 bases. Between the trimmed V and J ends, which lost 7 bases and 0 bases, there was a span of 10 bases. The CDR3 runs to 14 residues. Germline CDR1 reads MNHEY; CDR2 reads SMNVEV (reference sequence). CDR3 sequence (DNA): TGTGCCAGCACCTGGGGAGGCTCCTACAATGAGCAGTTCTTC. Translated, it gives CASTWGGSYNEQFF.

The chain recombines TRBV6-1 with TRBJ2-3; 8 bases are shared with TRBD2. CDR3 size: 16 residues. V lost 1 base, J lost 3 bases, and 6 bases stayed unmatched. Germline values: CDR1 MNHNS, CDR2 SASEGT. CDR3 protein: CASSEVRGGMTDTQYF. The CDR3 nucleotides are TGTGCCAGCAGTGAAGTTCGGGGGGGAATGACAGATACGCAGTATTTT.

The sample holds a few counts of this clone. The chain uses TRBV4-1 and TRBJ1-1; maybe TRBD1 (5 bases). CDR1 and CDR2 (germline): MGHRA, YSYEKL. Trimming pared 0 bases from V and 5 bases from J, leaving 13 bases between. CDR3 length equals 15 residues. CDR3 sequence: CASSQEWRGGTEAFF. CDR3 sequence (DNA): TGCGCCAGCAGCCAAGAATGGCGGGGGGGGACTGAAGCTTTCTTT.

This rearrangement joins TRBV6-5 to TRBJ1-2, with D possibly TRBD1 on 6 matching bases. V lost 0 bases to trimming and J lost 7 bases, with 15 bases between them. CDR1 MNHEY and CDR2 SVGAGI come from the germline V gene. The CDR3 has 15 amino acids. The CDR3 reads CASSYSKSGGGGYTF. The CDR3 DNA follows: TGTGCCAGCAGTTACTCGAAATCCGGGGGCGGTGGCTACACCTTC.

With respect to this clone: A junction end diverges from the germline sequence, so it may reflect a read error. This chain links TRBV29-1 with TRBJ1-3, with D uncertain. The CDR3 length is 11 residues. Per germline, CDR1 SQVTM and CDR2 ANQGSEA. The DNA for the CDR3 is TGCAGCGTTGCGTCTGGAAGCACCATATATTTT. Protein sequence: CSVASGSTIYF.

The chain combines TRBV29-1 with TRBJ2-7, with 13 bases fitting TRBD2. Trimming took 3 bases from V and 1 from J; bases not matched to a gene: 0. The germline CDR1 and CDR2 sequences are SQVTM and ANQGSEA. The CDR3 has 14 amino acids. CDR3 nucleotide sequence: TGCAGCGTTGAGGGACTAGCGGGGTCCTACGAGCAGTACTTC. It encodes CSVEGLAGSYEQYF.

This rearrangement joins TRBV7-6 to TRBJ2-1; no definite D call. The CDR3 runs 13 residues. Trimming left V 5 bases short and J 6 bases short, with 11 bases between. Germline values: CDR1 SGHVS, CDR2 FNYEAQ. CDR3 DNA sequence: TGTGCCAGCAGCCCGGGTTTGTCCAATGAGCAGTTCTTC. Translated: CASSPGLSNEQFF.

The V gene is TRBV7-6, the J gene TRBJ1-4; D uncertain. This CDR3 is built from 14 residues. V shed 2 bases and J shed 4 bases, with 8 bases lying between them. CDR1 SGHVS and CDR2 FNYEAQ come from the germline V gene. CDR3 loop: CASSLKGNNEKLFF. For the CDR3, the DNA is TGTGCCAGCAGCTTAAAAGGAAATAATGAAAAACTGTTTTTT.

This clone was counted once. The V call is TRBV11-3, the J call TRBJ2-1, with D tentatively TRBD2 (5 bases). Deletions cut 7 bases from V and 4 bases from J, with 11 bases between. CDR1 is SGHNT and CDR2 is YENEEA in the germline V gene. This CDR3 is built from 13 residues. CDR3 bases: TGTGCCAGCAAGAGCGGCAATTACAATGAGCAGTTCTTC. Translation gives CASKSGNYNEQFF.

The V gene is TRBV12-5, the J gene TRBJ2-5, with 9 nucleotides matching TRBD2. The CDR3 runs to 15 residues. J lost 5 bases, V lost 4 bases, and 8 bases had no gene match. CDR1 is LGHNT, CDR2 FRNRAP, per germline. The CDR3 loop reads CASGSAGLAYETQYF. In nucleotides, the CDR3 is TGTGCTAGTGGTTCCGCGGGACTAGCATACGAGACCCAGTACTTC. The full variable domain, rest sourced from reference TRBV12-5 and TRBJ2-5, is DARVTQTPRHKVTEMGQEVTMRCQPILGHNTVFWYRQTMMQGLELLAYFRNRAPLDDSGMPKDRFSAEMPDATLATLKIQPSEPRDSAVYFCASGSAGLAYETQYFGPGTRLLVL.

In the case of this clone: Different DNA sequences within this sample yield the same CDR3. The chain employs TRBV7-9 and TRBJ1-1; 8 bases map to TRBD1. Germline V CDR1 and CDR2: SEHNR, FQNEAQ (reference sequence). This CDR3 contains 12 residues. V dropped 1 base and J dropped 8; count of bases not matched to a gene: 0. The chain's CDR3 is CASSLGDREAFF. In DNA form, the CDR3 reads TGTGCCAGCAGCTTAGGGGACAGGGAAGCTTTCTTT.

V is TRBV6-5 and J is TRBJ2-2; D unresolved. V lost 0 bases and J 10 bases, leaving 9 bases between the germline ends. Per the germline V gene, CDR1 is MNHEY and CDR2 is SVGAGI. This CDR3 contains 13 residues. CDR3 sequence: CASSYSNSVELFF. The CDR3 bases are TGTGCCAGCAGTTACTCGAATTCAGTGGAGCTGTTTTTT.

CDR3 nucleotide sequence: TGCGCCAGCAGCTTGGTGACGGGGGACGGCTACGAGCAGTACTTC. It encodes CASSLVTGDGYEQYF. This chain uses TRBV5-1 with TRBJ2-7; D is perhaps TRBD2 (6 bases). Germline V gives CDR1 SGHRS, CDR2 YFSETQ. V was pared by 0 bases and J by 3 bases, with 13 bases between. There are 15 residues in the CDR3.

The chain links TRBV6-5 to TRBJ2-7; possibly TRBD2 for D (5 bases). The germline V gene encodes CDR1 MNHEY and CDR2 SVGAGI. The CDR3 extends over 13 amino acids. V lost 6 bases, J lost 2 bases, and 11 bases lay in between. The CDR3 DNA reads as TGTGCCAGCAGCTACACCGGGGCCTACGAGCAGTACTTC. It translates to CASSYTGAYEQYF.

The chain uses TRBV10-3 and TRBJ2-5, with TRBD2 matching over 12 bases. V shed 5 bases, J shed 4 bases, and the junction held 5 bases outside the gene matches. Per the germline V gene, CDR1 is ENHRY and CDR2 is SYGVKD. The CDR3 is 15 amino acids. The CDR3 DNA follows: TGTGCCATCAGTAACGAGACTAGCGGGGGAGAGACCCAGTACTTC. Translation gives CAISNETSGGETQYF.

The CDR3 DNA is TGTGCCAGCAGCGCTGGGACAGCTAGTTACAATGAGCAGTTCTTC. Protein: CASSAGTASYNEQFF. The rearrangement joins TRBV9 to TRBJ2-1; 7 bases are a match to TRBD1. Germline lookup yields CDR1 SGDLS and CDR2 YYNGEE. The V segment lost 3 bases and the J segment 4 bases; nucleotides outside the gene matches: 7. This CDR3 is 15 amino acids long.

The rearrangement links TRBV9 to TRBJ2-1; 9 nucleotides line up with TRBD2. The length of the CDR3 is 16 residues. CDR1 and CDR2 from the germline V gene are SGDLS and YYNGEE. After removal of 4 bases from V and 4 bases from J, the junction contained 9 bases not matched to a gene. CDR3 nucleotides: TGTGCCAGCAGCTACAGCAGCGGGGGGTCATACAATGAGCAGTTCTTC. This gives the protein CASSYSSGGSYNEQFF.

This clone was observed a single time. The chain uses TRBV6-5 and TRBJ1-2, with D possibly matching TRBD1 (5 bases). CDR3 length: 15 amino acids. Germline values: CDR1 MNHEY, CDR2 SVGAGI. V shed 8 bases and J shed 1 base, with 17 bases lying between them. The CDR3 sequence: CASLGLGEDNYGYTF. In DNA, the CDR3 is TGTGCCAGCCTAGGTTTAGGGGAAGATAACTATGGCTACACCTTC.

The chain employs TRBV5-1 and TRBJ2-7; unclear D gene. Between the trimmed V and J ends, which lost 4 bases and 0 bases, there was a span of 11 bases. The germline CDR1 and CDR2 sequences are SGHRS and YFSETQ. The length of the CDR3 is 14 residues. The CDR3 spells CASSIGRSSYEQYF. CDR3 DNA: TGCGCCAGCAGCATCGGACGGAGCTCCTACGAGCAGTACTTC.

The chain employs TRBV6-5 and TRBJ2-7, with a tentative D call TRBD1 (6 bases). This CDR3 comprises 15 residues. Germline CDR1 and CDR2: MNHEY and SVGAGI. Trimming removed 2 bases from V and 4 bases from J, with 15 bases in between. In DNA form, the CDR3 reads TGTGCCAGCAGTTACGGTGCAGGGGAGACTTACGAGCAGTACTTC. It encodes CASSYGAGETYEQYF.

This clone was counted once. The gene calls are TRBV4-3 and TRBJ2-5; 8 bases line up with TRBD1. V was pared by 0 bases and J by 1 base, with 10 bases of the junction left unmatched. Germline V gene lookup returns CDR1 LGHNA and CDR2 YSLEER. This CDR3 is built from 18 residues. CDR3 protein: CASSQEGRTGSSQETQYF. CDR3 sequence (DNA): TGCGCCAGCAGCCAAGAAGGCAGGACAGGGTCCTCCCAAGAGACCCAGTACTTC.

The gene calls are TRBV7-9 and TRBJ2-5, with 9 bases identical to TRBD2. Germline V gene sequence: CDR1 SEHNR, CDR2 FQNEAQ (reference sequence). V was clipped by 6 bases and J by 5 bases; unmatched bases: 13. CDR3 length: 16 amino acids. This CDR3 is CASSSDTSGFAETQYF. The CDR3 nucleotides read TGTGCCAGCAGTTCTGATACTAGCGGGTTTGCGGAGACCCAGTACTTC.

The genes are TRBV5-1 and TRBJ2-7; D might be TRBD2 (5 bases). Trimming stripped 7 bases from V and 0 bases from J, with 14 bases between. The CDR3 length is 14 residues. Per germline, CDR1 SGHRS and CDR2 YFSETQ. The CDR3 here is CASGETGSSYEQYF. CDR3 nucleotide sequence: TGCGCCAGCGGGGAGACGGGGAGCTCCTACGAGCAGTACTTC.

The chain combines TRBV7-9 with TRBJ2-3; TRBD2 matches at 12 bases. This CDR3 is 16 amino acids long. With V trimmed by 5 bases and J by 2 bases, 5 bases remained unmatched. In germline, CDR1 is SEHNR, CDR2 FQNEAQ (reference sequence). CDR3 in DNA: TGTGCCAGCAGCATAACTAGCGGGGGGAACACAGATACGCAGTATTTT. The encoded protein is CASSITSGGNTDTQYF.

This clone showed up just a few times. The chain links TRBV6-5 to TRBJ2-7; tentative D call: TRBD2 (5 bases). This CDR3 spans 13 amino acids. V was shortened by 4 bases and J by 5 bases, with 12 bases between the two germline ends. Germline V gene data show CDR1 as MNHEY and CDR2 as SVGAGI. CDR3 sequence: CASSWTWSHEQYF. In DNA, the CDR3 is TGTGCCAGCAGTTGGACTTGGTCCCACGAGCAGTACTTC.